This T cell receptor beta chain emerged from a study of CXCR3-negative and CXCR3-positive naive CD8 T cells. Whole-study findings and limits: In CXCR3-positive naive cells, the TRB CDR3s were more hydrophobic than in CXCR3-negative naive cells. Diversity ran similarly high across both naive subsets but far lower in memory CD8+ cells.

A remark on this clonotype: Antigen specificity is unknown.

The authors prepared UMI-labeled TRB cDNA libraries by 5' RACE. TCRdb re-called the 5' RACE reads and gives one entry per CDR3 protein, without DNA. Listed are around 150,000 distinct CDR3 sequences; roughly 0.39% falls within the top ten. The CDR3 spans 13 residues. This receptor was taken from a human donor in good health. Some clones in this sample may be carry-over from other donors' samples. Source material: naive CXCR3+ CD8+ T cells from blood. Described subset: CD45RO-CCR7+CD27+CD95- naive CD8+ T cells expressing CXCR3 (TNR3+). The rearrangement links TRBV12-3 or TRBV12-4 to TRBJ2-1; no DNA is available, so the TRBD1 call from TCRdb remains unchecked. This CDR3 reads CAIGAGSRGEQFF.